Sequencing of this T cell receptor beta chain was carried out in a study of blood T cell repertoires in COVID-19. At the level of the study: Samples taken during acute and convalescent COVID-19 were collected in the United States, Italy and Spain. Sample material is recorded as cDNA or gDNA derived from T cells, B-cell-depleted T cells, or PBMCs.

Germline V CDR1 and CDR2: MDHEN, SYDVKM. This CDR3 spans 15 amino acids. With 3 bases removed from V and 0 bases from J, the gap between germline ends came to 10 bases. The method was immunoSEQ multiplex PCR; TCRdb's version includes in-frame clones alone and lacks a portion of them. Counted here are about 130,000 clones, around 80% occurring once; the ten biggest clones make up more than 1.5%. This rearrangement joins TRBV28 to TRBJ2-3; a possible D gene is TRBD2 (5 bases). Sequencing input: peripheral blood. This clonotype originated in a man between 65 and 80 years old with acute or convalescent COVID-19. CDR3 loop: CASSFLGESTDTQYF. As DNA, the CDR3 is TGTGCCAGCAGTTTTCTGGGAGAGAGCACAGATACGCAGTATTTT.